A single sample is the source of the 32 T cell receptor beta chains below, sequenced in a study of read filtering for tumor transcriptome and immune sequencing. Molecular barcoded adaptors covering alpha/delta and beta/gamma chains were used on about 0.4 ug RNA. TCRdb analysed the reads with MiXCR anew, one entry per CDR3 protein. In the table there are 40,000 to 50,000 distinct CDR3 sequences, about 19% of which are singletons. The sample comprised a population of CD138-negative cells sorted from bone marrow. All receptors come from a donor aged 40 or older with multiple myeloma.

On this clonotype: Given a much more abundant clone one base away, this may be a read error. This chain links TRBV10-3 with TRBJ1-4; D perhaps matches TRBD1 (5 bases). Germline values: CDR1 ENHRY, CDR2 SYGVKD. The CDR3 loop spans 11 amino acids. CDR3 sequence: CASGSNERLFF. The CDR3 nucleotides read TGTGCCTCAGGGAGTAATGAAAGACTGTTTTTT.

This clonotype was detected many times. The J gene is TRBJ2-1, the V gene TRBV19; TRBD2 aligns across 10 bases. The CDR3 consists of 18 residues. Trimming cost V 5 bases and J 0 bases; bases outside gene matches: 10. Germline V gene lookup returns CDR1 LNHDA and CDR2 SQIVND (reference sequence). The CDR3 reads CASSPSTSGYSSYNEQFF. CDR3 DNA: TGTGCCAGTAGTCCCTCGACTAGCGGGTATTCCTCCTACAATGAGCAGTTCTTC.

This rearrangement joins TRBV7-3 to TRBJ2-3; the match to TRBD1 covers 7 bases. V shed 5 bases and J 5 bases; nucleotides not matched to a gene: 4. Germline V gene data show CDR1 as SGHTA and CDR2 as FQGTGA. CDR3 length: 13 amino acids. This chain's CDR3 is CASSTDRIDTQYF. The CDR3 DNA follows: TGTGCCAGCAGCACGGACAGGATAGATACGCAGTATTTT.

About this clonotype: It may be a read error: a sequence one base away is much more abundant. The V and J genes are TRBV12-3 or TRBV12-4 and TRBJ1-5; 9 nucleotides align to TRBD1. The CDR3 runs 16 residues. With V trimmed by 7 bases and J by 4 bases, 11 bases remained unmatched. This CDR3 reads CASNLLVGTGNQPQHF. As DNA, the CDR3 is TGTGCCAGCAATTTGCTTGTTGGGACAGGGAATCAGCCCCAGCATTTT.

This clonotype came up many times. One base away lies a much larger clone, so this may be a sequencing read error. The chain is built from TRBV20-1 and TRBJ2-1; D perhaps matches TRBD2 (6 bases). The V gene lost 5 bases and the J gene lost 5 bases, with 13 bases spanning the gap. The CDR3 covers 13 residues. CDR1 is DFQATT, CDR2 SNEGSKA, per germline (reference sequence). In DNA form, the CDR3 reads TGCAGTGCTCCCCGCCGCGGGGACAATGAGCAGTTCTTC. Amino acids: CSAPRRGDNEQFF.

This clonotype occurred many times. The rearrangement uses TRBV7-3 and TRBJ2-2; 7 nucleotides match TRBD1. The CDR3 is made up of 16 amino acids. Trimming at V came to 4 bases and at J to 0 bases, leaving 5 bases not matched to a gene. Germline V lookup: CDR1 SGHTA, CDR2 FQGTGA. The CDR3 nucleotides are TGTGCCAGCAGCTCTGGACAGGTCGCGAACACCGGGGAGCTGTTTTTT. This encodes CASSSGQVANTGELFF.

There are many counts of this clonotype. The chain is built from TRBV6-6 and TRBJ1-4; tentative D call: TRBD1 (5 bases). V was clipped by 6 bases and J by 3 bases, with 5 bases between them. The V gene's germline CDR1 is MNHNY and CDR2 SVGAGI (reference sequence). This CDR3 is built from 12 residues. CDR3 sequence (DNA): TGTGCCAGCAGGGGGGCTAATGAAAAACTGTTTTTT. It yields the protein CASRGANEKLFF.

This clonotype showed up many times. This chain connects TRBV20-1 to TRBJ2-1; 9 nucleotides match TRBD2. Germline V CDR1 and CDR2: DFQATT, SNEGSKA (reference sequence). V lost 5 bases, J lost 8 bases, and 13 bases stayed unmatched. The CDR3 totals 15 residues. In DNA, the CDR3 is TGCAGTGCTCGTCGTCTAGCGGGATTTTTGGATGAGCAGTTCTTC. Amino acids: CSARRLAGFLDEQFF.

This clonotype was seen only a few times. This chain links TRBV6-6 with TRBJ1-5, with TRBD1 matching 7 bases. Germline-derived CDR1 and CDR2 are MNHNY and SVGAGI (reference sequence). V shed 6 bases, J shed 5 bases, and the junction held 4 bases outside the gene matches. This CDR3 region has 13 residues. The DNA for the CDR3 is TGTGCCAGCAGGGACAGGTCTGATCAGCCCCAGCATTTT. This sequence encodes CASRDRSDQPQHF.

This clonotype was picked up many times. This chain's CDR3 is CSAGTGARGPEQFF. The DNA for the CDR3 is TGCAGTGCTGGGACGGGGGCGCGAGGGCCTGAGCAGTTCTTC. The J gene is TRBJ2-1, the V gene TRBV20-1; D tentatively reads TRBD1 or TRBD2 (6 bases each). From germline, CDR1 is DFQATT and CDR2 SNEGSKA (reference sequence). This CDR3 comprises 14 residues. V lost 5 bases and J 9 bases, leaving 20 bases between the germline ends.

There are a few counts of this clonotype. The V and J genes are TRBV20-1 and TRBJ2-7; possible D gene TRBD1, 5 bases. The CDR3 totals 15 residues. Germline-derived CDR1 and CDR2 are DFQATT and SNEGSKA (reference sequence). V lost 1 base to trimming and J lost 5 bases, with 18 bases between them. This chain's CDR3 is CSARAPFQGNHEQYF. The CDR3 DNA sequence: TGCAGTGCTAGAGCCCCTTTTCAGGGCAACCACGAGCAGTACTTC.

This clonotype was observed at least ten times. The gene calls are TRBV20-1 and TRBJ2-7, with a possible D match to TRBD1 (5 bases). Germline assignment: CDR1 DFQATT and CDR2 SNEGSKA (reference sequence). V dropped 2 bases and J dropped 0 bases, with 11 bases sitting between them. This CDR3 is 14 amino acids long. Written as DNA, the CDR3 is TGCAGTGCTAGAAAGACAGCGAACTCCTACGAGCAGTACTTC. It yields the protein CSARKTANSYEQYF.

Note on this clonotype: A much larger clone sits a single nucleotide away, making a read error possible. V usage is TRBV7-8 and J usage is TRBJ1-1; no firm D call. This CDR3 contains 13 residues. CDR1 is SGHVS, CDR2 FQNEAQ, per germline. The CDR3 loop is CASSLDKSTEVFF. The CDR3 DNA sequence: TGTGCCAGCAGCTTAGATAAGAGCACTGAAGTTTTCTTT.

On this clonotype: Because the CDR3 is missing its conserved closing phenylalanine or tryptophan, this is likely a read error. The CDR3 sequence is CSVNGGSYNEQFL. CDR3 in DNA: TGTAGCGTTAATGGCGGGTCCTACAATGAGCAGTTCCTC. This rearrangement joins TRBV29-1 to TRBJ2-1, with D possibly matching TRBD2 (5 bases). The CDR3 extends over 13 amino acids. Germline-derived CDR1 and CDR2 are SQVTM and ANQGSEA.

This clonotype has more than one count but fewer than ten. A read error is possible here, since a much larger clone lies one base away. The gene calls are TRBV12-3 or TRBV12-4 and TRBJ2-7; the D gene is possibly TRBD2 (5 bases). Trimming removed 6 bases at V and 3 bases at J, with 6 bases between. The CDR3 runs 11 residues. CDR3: CASSRGYEQYF. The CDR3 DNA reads TGTGCCAGCAGCCGGGGCTACGAGCAGTACTTC.

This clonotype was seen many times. The CDR3 coding sequence is TGTGCCAGCAGCCAAGGGGTCGGAGCCAACGTCCTGACTTTC. Its translation is CASSQGVGANVLTF. The chain has TRBV3-1 and TRBJ2-6; D remains unclear. CDR1 and CDR2 (germline): LGHDT, YNNKEL (reference sequence). V was pared by 1 base and J by 7 bases, with 8 bases between. The CDR3 has 14 amino acids.

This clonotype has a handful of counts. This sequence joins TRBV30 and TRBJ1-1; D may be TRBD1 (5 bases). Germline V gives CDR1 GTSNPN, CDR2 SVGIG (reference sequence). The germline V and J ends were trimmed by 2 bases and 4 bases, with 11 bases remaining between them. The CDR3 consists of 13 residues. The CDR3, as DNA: TGTGCCTGGAGTAAAACGGGGGTCACTGAAGCTTTCTTT. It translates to CAWSKTGVTEAFF. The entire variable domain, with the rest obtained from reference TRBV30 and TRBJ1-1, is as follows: SQTIHQWPATLVQPVGSPLSLECTVEGTSNPNLYWYRQAAGRGLQLLFYSVGIGQISSEVPQNLSASRPQDRQFILSSKKLLLSDSGFYLCAWSKTGVTEAFFGQGTRLTVV.

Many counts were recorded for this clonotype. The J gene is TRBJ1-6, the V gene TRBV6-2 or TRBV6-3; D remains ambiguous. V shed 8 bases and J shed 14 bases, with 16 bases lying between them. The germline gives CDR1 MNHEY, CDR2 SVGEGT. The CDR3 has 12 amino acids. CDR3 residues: CASSYLSGSLHF. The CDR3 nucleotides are TGTGCCAGCTCCTACTTGAGTGGATCCCTCCACTTT.

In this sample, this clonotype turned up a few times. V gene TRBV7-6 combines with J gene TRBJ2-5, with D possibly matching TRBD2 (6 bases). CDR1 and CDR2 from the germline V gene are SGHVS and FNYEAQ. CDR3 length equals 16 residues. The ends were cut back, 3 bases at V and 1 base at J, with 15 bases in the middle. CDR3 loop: CASSLSSGGAQETQYF. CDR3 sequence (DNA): TGTGCCAGCAGCTTGAGTAGCGGAGGGGCCCAAGAGACCCAGTACTTC.

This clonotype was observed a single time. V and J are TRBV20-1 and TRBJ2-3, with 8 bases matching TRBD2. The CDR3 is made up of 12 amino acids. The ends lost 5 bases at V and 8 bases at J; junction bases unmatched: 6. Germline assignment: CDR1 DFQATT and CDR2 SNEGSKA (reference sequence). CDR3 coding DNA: TGCAGTGCTCATCGGGAGGGAGTTACGCAGTATTTT. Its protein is CSAHREGVTQYF.

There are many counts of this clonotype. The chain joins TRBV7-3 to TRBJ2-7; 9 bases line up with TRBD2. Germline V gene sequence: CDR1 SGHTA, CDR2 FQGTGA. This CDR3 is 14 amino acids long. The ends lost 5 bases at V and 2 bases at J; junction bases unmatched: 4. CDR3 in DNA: TGTGCCAGCAGCCTTAGCGGGGGAACCTACGAGCAGTACTTC. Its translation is CASSLSGGTYEQYF.

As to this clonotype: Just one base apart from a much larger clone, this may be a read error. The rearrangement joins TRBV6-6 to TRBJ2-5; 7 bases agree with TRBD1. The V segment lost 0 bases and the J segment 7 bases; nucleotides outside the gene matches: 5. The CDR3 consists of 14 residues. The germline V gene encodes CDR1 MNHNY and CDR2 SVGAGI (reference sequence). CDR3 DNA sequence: TGTGCCAGCAGTTACTCAGGGGGCAGCCGGACCCAGTACTTC. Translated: CASSYSGGSRTQYF.

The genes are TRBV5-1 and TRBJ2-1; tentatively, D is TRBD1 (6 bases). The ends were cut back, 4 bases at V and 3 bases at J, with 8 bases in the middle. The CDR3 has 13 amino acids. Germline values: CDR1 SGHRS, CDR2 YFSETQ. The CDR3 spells CASSVQGYNEQFF. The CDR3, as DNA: TGCGCCAGCAGCGTACAGGGCTACAATGAGCAGTTCTTC.

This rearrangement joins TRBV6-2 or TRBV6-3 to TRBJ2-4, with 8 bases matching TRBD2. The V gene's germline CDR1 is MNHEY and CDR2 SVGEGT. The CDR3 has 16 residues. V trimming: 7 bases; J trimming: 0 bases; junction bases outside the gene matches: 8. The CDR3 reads CASNQLADLAKNIQYF. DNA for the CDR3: TGTGCCAGCAACCAACTAGCGGACCTAGCCAAAAACATTCAGTACTTC.

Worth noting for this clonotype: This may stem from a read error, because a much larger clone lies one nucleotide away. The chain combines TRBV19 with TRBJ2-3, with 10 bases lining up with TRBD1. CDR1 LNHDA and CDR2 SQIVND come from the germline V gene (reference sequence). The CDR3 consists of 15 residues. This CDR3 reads CAGSAPGQGSGTQYF. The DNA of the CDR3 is TGTGCCGGTAGTGCCCCGGGACAGGGGAGTGGTACGCAGTATTTT.

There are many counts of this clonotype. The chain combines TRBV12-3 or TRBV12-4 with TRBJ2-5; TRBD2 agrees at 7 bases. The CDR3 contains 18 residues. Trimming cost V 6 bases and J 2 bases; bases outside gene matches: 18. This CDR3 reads CASSPVRMGGTIQETQYF. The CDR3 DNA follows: TGTGCCAGCAGCCCCGTCCGTATGGGTGGGACTATTCAAGAGACCCAGTACTTC.

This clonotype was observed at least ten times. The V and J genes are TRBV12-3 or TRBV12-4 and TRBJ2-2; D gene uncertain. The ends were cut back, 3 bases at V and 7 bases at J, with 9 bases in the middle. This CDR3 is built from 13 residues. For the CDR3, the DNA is TGTGCCAGCAGTTTGAAAGGAGACGGGGAGCTGTTTTTT. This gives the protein CASSLKGDGELFF.

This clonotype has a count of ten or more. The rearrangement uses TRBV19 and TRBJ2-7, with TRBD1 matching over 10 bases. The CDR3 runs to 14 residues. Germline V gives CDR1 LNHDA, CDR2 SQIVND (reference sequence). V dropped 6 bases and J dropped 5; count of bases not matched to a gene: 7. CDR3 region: CASSLGQGLDEQYF. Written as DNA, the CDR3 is TGTGCCAGTAGCCTGGGACAGGGGTTAGACGAGCAGTACTTC.

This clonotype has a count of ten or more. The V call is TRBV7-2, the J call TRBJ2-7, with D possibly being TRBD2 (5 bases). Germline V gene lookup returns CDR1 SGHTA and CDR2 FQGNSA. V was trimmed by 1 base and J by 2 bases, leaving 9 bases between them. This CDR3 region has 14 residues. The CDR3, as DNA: TGTGCCAGCAGCTTAGTTCGGGGTACCTACGAGCAGTACTTC. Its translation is CASSLVRGTYEQYF.

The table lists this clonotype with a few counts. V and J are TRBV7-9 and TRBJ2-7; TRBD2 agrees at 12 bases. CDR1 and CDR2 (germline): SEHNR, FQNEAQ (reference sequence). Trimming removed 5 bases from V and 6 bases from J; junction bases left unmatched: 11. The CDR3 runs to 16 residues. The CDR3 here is CASSQRGLAGVAEQYF. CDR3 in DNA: TGTGCCAGCAGCCAACGGGGACTAGCGGGTGTCGCCGAGCAGTACTTC.

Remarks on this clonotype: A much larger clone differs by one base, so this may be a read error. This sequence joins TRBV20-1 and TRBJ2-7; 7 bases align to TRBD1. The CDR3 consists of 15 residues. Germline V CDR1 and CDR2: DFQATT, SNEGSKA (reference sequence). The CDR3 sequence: CSATPSDRFSSEQYF. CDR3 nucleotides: TGCAGTGCAACCCCCTCGGACAGGTTCTCCTCCGAGCAGTACTTC.

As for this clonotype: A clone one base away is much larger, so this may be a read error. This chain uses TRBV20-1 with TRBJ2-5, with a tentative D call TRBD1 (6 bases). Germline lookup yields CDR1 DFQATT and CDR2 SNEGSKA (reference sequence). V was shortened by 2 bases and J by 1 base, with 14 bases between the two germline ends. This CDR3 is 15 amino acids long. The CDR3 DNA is TGCAGTGCTAGAAGTGCACAGGGCGCCCAAGAGACCCAGTACTTC. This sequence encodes CSARSAQGAQETQYF.